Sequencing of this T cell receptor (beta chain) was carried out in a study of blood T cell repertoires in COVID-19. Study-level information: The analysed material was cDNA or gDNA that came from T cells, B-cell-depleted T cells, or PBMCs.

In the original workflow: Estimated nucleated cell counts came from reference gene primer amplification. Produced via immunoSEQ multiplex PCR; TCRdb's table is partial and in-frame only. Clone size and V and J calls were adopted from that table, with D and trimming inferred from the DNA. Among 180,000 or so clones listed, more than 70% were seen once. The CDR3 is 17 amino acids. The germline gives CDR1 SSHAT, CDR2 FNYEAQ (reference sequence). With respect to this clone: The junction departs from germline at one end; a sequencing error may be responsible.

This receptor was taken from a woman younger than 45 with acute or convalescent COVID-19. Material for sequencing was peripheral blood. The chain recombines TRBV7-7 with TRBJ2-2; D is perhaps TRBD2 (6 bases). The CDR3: CASSSSSGLRSAGELFF. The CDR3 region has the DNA TGTGCTAGCAGCTCTAGTAGCGGACTAAGGTCCGCCGGGGAGCTGTTTTTT.